Reported below is one TCR beta chain. CDR1 LGHNT and CDR2 FRNRAP come from the germline V gene. This CDR3 has 17 amino acids. V was cut by 7 bases and J by 4 bases, with 22 bases left in between. These data are taken from a study of control samples from healthy donors and cancer patients. TCRdb's copy holds only in-frame clones and misses some; the assay was immunoSEQ multiplex PCR. Among 90,000 to 100,000 clones listed, more than 75% were seen once. The sequence came from a man aged 55 to 70 in good health. Material: blood. The V and J genes are TRBV12-5 and TRBJ2-2; D unresolved. The CDR3 reads CASANPGQQASTGELFF. CDR3 in DNA: TGTGCTAGTGCTAATCCCGGGCAACAAGCGAGCACCGGGGAGCTGTTTTTT.